Listed below are T cell receptor beta chains from one sample, sequenced in a study of blood T cell repertoires in COVID-19. The table came from immunoSEQ multiplex PCR; TCRdb's copy has only in-frame clones and leaves some out. This table holds a few hundred thousand clones, more than 75% found once. The sample taken for sequencing was PBMCs or T cells enriched from blood (not recorded which). These receptors were taken from a woman in her forties with acute COVID-19. Each CDR3 is given with its conserved first and last residue. A D gene is named only where the DNA matches it firmly. Size is omitted from some rows. Given values are once, few, many or a class for expanded clones.

CDR3 protein	CDR3 DNA	V gene	J gene	clone size	D gene
CASRQGNSNQPQHF	TGTGCCAGCAGACAGGGGAATAGCAATCAGCCCCAGCATTTT	TRBV2	TRBJ1-5	.	TRBD1
CASSLGGGALETQYF	TGTGCTAGCAGCTTAGGTGGGGGGGCGCTTGAGACCCAGTACTTC	TRBV7-7	TRBJ2-5	.	.
CASSPGQSGGYTF	TGCGCCAGCAGCCCGGGACAGTCTGGGGGCTACACCTTC	TRBV5-1	TRBJ1-2	.	TRBD1
CASSSRTGVEQYF	TGTGCCAGCAGTTCCAGGACAGGGGTCGAGCAGTACTTC	TRBV6-5	TRBJ2-7	few	TRBD1
CASSLGTVAYEQYF	TGTGCCAGCAGTTTAGGGACTGTGGCCTACGAGCAGTACTTC	TRBV27	TRBJ2-7	.	.
CASSLLSERPYNEQFF	TGTGCCAGCAGTCTTCTTTCGGAGCGACCCTACAATGAGCAGTTCTTC	TRBV27	TRBJ2-1	once	.
CASSLPQGQPYGYTF	TGTGCCAGCAGTTTACCTCAGGGCCAACCCTATGGCTACACCTTC	TRBV28	TRBJ1-2	many	.
CSAGTGGINQPQHF	TGCAGCGCAGGGACAGGAGGAATCAATCAGCCCCAGCATTTT	TRBV29-1	TRBJ1-5	.	TRBD1
CASNPGTGQSPQHF	TGTGCCAGTAACCCCGGGACAGGTCAGTCGCCCCAGCATTTT	TRBV19	TRBJ1-5	.	TRBD1
CASSHGTTRPYEQYF	TGTGCCAGCAGCCATGGGACTACCCGCCCCTACGAGCAGTACTTC	TRBV11-2	TRBJ2-7	once	TRBD2
CASSTTGNFYEQYF	TGTGCCAGCAGCACTACAGGGAATTTTTACGAGCAGTACTTC	TRBV7-8	TRBJ2-7	.	.
CASRPQGAYQPQHF	TGTGCCAGCAGACCACAGGGGGCATATCAGCCCCAGCATTTT	TRBV6-5	TRBJ1-5	few	TRBD1
CASSYQDCNQPQHF	TGTGCCAGCAGTTATCAGGACTGCAATCAGCCCCAGCATTTT	TRBV6-9	TRBJ1-5	.	.
CASSYRRMNTEAFF	TGTGCCAGCAGTTACAGACGTATGAACACTGAAGCTTTCTTT	TRBV2	TRBJ1-1	.	.
CASSRDYGTDTQYF	TGTGCCAGCAGCCGGGACTATGGCACAGATACGCAGTATTTT	TRBV3-1/TRBV3-2	TRBJ2-3	.	TRBD2
CASSFQRGNQPQHF	TGTGCCAGCAGCTTCCAGCGGGGGAATCAGCCCCAGCATTTT	TRBV7-2	TRBJ1-5	few	.
CASRAGENTGELFF	TGTGCCAGCAGGGCGGGAGAGAACACCGGGGAGCTGTTTTTT	TRBV2	TRBJ2-2	.	TRBD2
CASSLDLAGGTYEQYF	TGCGCCAGCAGCTTGGACCTAGCGGGAGGGACCTACGAGCAGTACTTC	TRBV5-1	TRBJ2-7	.	TRBD2
CASSLSRHEQYF	TGCGCCAGCAGCTTGAGTAGACATGAGCAGTACTTC	TRBV5-1	TRBJ2-7	.	.
CASSPAGTGGFVTGELFF	TGTGCCAGCAGTCCCGCCGGGACAGGGGGCTTCGTCACCGGGGAGCTGTTTTTT	TRBV27	TRBJ2-2	.	TRBD1
CASSTLQGENIQYF	TGTGCCAGCAGCACCCTACAGGGGGAGAACATTCAGTACTTC	TRBV7-9	TRBJ2-4	.	TRBD1
CASSDLKQGGEKLFF	TGTGCCAGCAGTGATTTAAAACAGGGCGGTGAAAAACTGTTTTTT	TRBV2	TRBJ1-4	.	.
CAWKAGGRAITGELFF	TGTGCCTGGAAAGCTGGCGGGAGGGCCATCACCGGGGAGCTGTTTTTT	TRBV30	TRBJ2-2	once	TRBD2
CAWSRPTGAEKLFF	TGTGCCTGGAGTCGACCGACAGGGGCTGAAAAACTGTTTTTT	TRBV30	TRBJ1-4	.	TRBD1
CASSPLDSSNQPQHF	TGTGCCAGCTCACCTCTGGACAGCAGCAATCAGCCCCAGCATTTT	TRBV18	TRBJ1-5	.	.
CASNVEGGNQPQHF	TGTGCCAGCAACGTAGAGGGAGGGAACCAGCCCCAGCATTTT	TRBV9	TRBJ1-5	once	.
CASSERASGGSDTQYF	TGTGCCAGCAGTGAACGGGCTAGCGGTGGTTCGGATACGCAGTATTTT	TRBV6-4	TRBJ2-3	.	TRBD2
CASSSRQRITGELFF	TGTGCCAGCAGCTCCCGACAGAGAATCACCGGGGAGCTGTTTTTT	TRBV7-2	TRBJ2-2	.	.
CASTGEPAGANVLTF	TGTGCCAGCACAGGGGAACCCGCTGGGGCCAACGTCCTGACTTTC	TRBV6-5	TRBJ2-6	.	.
CASSLGTSGGREETQYF	TGTGCCAGCAGCTTAGGGACTAGCGGGGGTCGGGAAGAGACCCAGTACTTC	TRBV11-2	TRBJ2-5	.	TRBD2
CASSPDGSQPQHF	TGTGCCAGCAGCCCCGACGGGAGTCAGCCCCAGCATTTT	TRBV7-2	TRBJ1-5	.	.
CASSQELAGDNEQYF	TGTGCCAGCAGCCAAGAGCTAGCGGGGGACAACGAGCAGTACTTC	TRBV4-2	TRBJ2-7	few	TRBD2
CSGTSGPPNEKLFF	TGCAGCGGGACATCAGGACCTCCTAATGAAAAACTGTTTTTT	TRBV29-1	TRBJ1-4	.	.
CASSDSGSGADTQYF	TGTGCCAGCAGTGATAGCGGGAGTGGCGCAGATACGCAGTATTTT	TRBV6-1	TRBJ2-3	few	TRBD2
CASRGTGIFYNSPLHF	TGTGCCAGCCGCGGGACAGGGATTTTCTATAATTCACCCCTCCACTTT	TRBV27	TRBJ1-6	.	TRBD1
CASRKTGNTGELFF	TGTGCCAGCAGGAAAACAGGGAACACCGGGGAGCTGTTTTTT	TRBV28	TRBJ2-2	.	.
CASSSARANTEAFF	TGTGCCAGCAGCTCTGCGAGGGCGAACACTGAAGCTTTCTTT	TRBV11-2	TRBJ1-1	.	.
CASSGRTGGVLPTNEKLFF	TGTGCCAGCAGTGGCCGGACAGGGGGCGTCCTCCCAACTAATGAAAAACTGTTTTTT	TRBV2	TRBJ1-4	few	TRBD1
CASSPVGQGADLRQYEQYF	TGTGCCAGCAGTCCCGTTGGGCAGGGTGCCGATCTGAGACAATACGAGCAGTACTTC	TRBV6-6	TRBJ2-7	.	.
CASSSGTGFLGQPQHF	TGTGCCAGCAGTTCCGGGACAGGGTTCTTGGGTCAGCCCCAGCATTTT	TRBV6-5	TRBJ1-5	.	TRBD1
CASSEGGQEETQYF	TGTGCCAGCAGCGAGGGGGGACAGGAAGAGACCCAGTACTTC	TRBV9	TRBJ2-5	.	TRBD1
CASSQDARASGNTIYF	TGTGCCAGCAGCCAAGATGCACGAGCCTCTGGAAACACCATATATTTT	TRBV4-2	TRBJ1-3	once	.
CASSLGGQGLNQPQHF	TGTGCCAGCAGCTTAGGGGGACAGGGCCTCAATCAGCCCCAGCATTTT	TRBV7-9	TRBJ1-5	.	TRBD1
CASSDWRAAYEQYF	TGTGCCAGCAGTGATTGGCGGGCGGCCTACGAGCAGTACTTC	TRBV25-1	TRBJ2-7	.	.
CASSPDRESTDTQYF	TGTGCCAGCAGCCCGGACAGGGAGAGCACAGATACGCAGTATTTT	TRBV9	TRBJ2-3	.	TRBD1
CAWSYRNEQFF	TGTGCCTGGAGCTACAGGAATGAGCAGTTCTTC	TRBV30	TRBJ2-1	.	.
CASSISGQKAFF	TGTGCCAGCAGTATCTCCGGACAGAAAGCTTTCTTT	TRBV27	TRBJ1-1	.	.
CASSITSSTEAFF	TGTGCCAGTAGTATCACTTCTAGCACTGAAGCTTTCTTT	TRBV19	TRBJ1-1	.	.
CASSPGTGSPLHF	TGTGCCAGCAGCCCAGGAACGGGATCACCCCTCCACTTT	TRBV7-3	TRBJ1-6	few	.
CASSVRAGGAYEQYF	TGTGCCAGCAGTGTAAGAGCCGGGGGAGCCTACGAGCAGTACTTC	TRBV6-4	TRBJ2-7	.	.
CASSPGLSGNTIYF	TGTGCCAGCAGCCCGGGACTCTCTGGAAACACCATATATTTT	TRBV7-9	TRBJ1-3	.	.
CASSQGQGEYEKLFF	TGTGCCAGCAGTCAAGGACAGGGGGAATATGAAAAACTGTTTTTT	TRBV6-1	TRBJ1-4	.	TRBD1
CASSQTGGTEAFF	TGTGCCAGCAGCCAAACGGGGGGGACTGAAGCTTTCTTT	TRBV9	TRBJ1-1	few	.
CASRALANRNGYTF	TGTGCCAGCAGGGCACTAGCCAATCGGAACGGCTACACCTTC	TRBV2	TRBJ1-2	.	.
CASRNSQGYPEETQYF	TGTGCCAGCAGAAATAGTCAGGGTTATCCCGAAGAGACCCAGTACTTC	TRBV13	TRBJ2-5	.	.
CAIKQTQENTEAFF	TGTGCCATCAAACAAACACAGGAGAACACTGAAGCTTTCTTT	TRBV10-3	TRBJ1-1	.	.
CASTEVLPGGEKLFF	TGTGCCAGCACCGAAGTGTTACCAGGGGGCGAAAAACTGTTTTTT	TRBV25-1	TRBJ1-4	.	TRBD1